The 29 T cell receptor beta chains below were found in one sample sequenced in a study of identical twins. TCRdb re-analysed the 5' RACE reads in MiXCR, keeping a single row per CDR3 protein. The sample contains roughly 720,000 distinct CDR3 sequences, about 20% of which appear only once. Separately, the same data were catalogued under a study of T cells expressing NK-cell markers.

What was sequenced was PBMCs. The receptor set was obtained from a young woman in good health.

This clonotype was seen more than once but under ten times. The chain uses TRBV20-1 and TRBJ1-6; D unclear. Germline V lookup: CDR1 DFQATT, CDR2 SNEGSKA (reference sequence). V gave up 6 bases and J gave up 7 bases, with 13 bases separating them. This CDR3 has 13 residues. The DNA for the CDR3 is TGCAGTGCCCTGGGCCGGTCAAATTCACCCCTCCACTTT. Its translation is CSALGRSNSPLHF.

The chain's CDR3 is CASSLEVGNYEQYF. In DNA form, the CDR3 reads TGTGCCAGCAGCTTGGAGGTGGGAAACTACGAGCAGTACTTC. The chain combines TRBV5-5 with TRBJ2-7; D is unresolved. The CDR3 spans 14 residues. CDR1 SGHKS and CDR2 YYEKEE come from the germline V gene (reference sequence). V was shortened by 0 bases and J by 3 bases, with 10 bases between the two germline ends.

This clonotype was detected a few times. V and J are TRBV6-5 and TRBJ2-1, with D possibly being TRBD2 (6 bases). CDR1 MNHEY and CDR2 SVGAGI come from the germline V gene. The CDR3 is 15 residues long. Trimming left V 2 bases short and J 3 bases short, with 11 bases between. The CDR3 nucleotides read TGTGCCAGCAGTTACCAGGCTAGCGACTACAATGAGCAGTTCTTC. Protein sequence: CASSYQASDYNEQFF.

This clonotype turned up a few times. J is TRBJ1-5 and V is TRBV6-1; 7 bases map to TRBD1. Germline CDR1 reads MNHNS; CDR2 reads SASEGT. With V trimmed by 6 bases and J by 2 bases, 4 bases remained unmatched. This CDR3 has 14 residues. The DNA for the CDR3 is TGTGCCAGCAGAGGGGACAGCGGCAATCAGCCCCAGCATTTT. This translates into CASRGDSGNQPQHF.

This clonotype was observed a few times. This chain links TRBV6-1 with TRBJ2-3, with unresolved D. The CDR3 length is 13 residues. The germline V and J ends were trimmed by 8 bases and 1 base, with 10 bases remaining between them. Germline V gives CDR1 MNHNS, CDR2 SASEGT. CDR3 DNA: TGTGCCAGCGGAAAGGTCGGCACAGATACGCAGTATTTT. Its translation: CASGKVGTDTQYF.

This rearrangement joins TRBV5-1 to TRBJ1-1; possible D gene TRBD1, 5 bases. CDR1 is SGHRS, CDR2 YFSETQ, per germline. V was clipped by 2 bases and J by 5 bases, with 13 bases between them. The CDR3 is 14 residues long. The CDR3 region is CASSFQGWQTEAFF. The CDR3, as DNA: TGCGCCAGCAGCTTCCAGGGTTGGCAAACTGAAGCTTTCTTT. Looking up the rest from reference TRBV5-1 and TRBJ1-1 gives the full variable domain: KAGVTQTPRYLIKTRGQQVTLSCSPISGHRSVSWYQQTPGQGLQFLFEYFSETQRNKGNFPGRFSGRQFSNSRSEMNVSTLELGDSALYLCASSFQGWQTEAFFGQGTRLTVV.

This chain uses TRBV5-5 with TRBJ1-2, with D unresolved. CDR1 and CDR2 (germline): SGHKS, YYEKEE (reference sequence). The CDR3 is 11 amino acids. V was trimmed by 2 bases and J by 5 bases, leaving 4 bases between them. The CDR3 protein is CASSFFYGYTF. In DNA, the CDR3 is TGTGCCAGCAGCTTTTTTTATGGCTACACCTTC.

The table lists this clonotype with a few counts. The rearrangement joins TRBV12-3 or TRBV12-4 to TRBJ1-1, with D perhaps matching TRBD1 (5 bases). V lost 8 bases, J lost 2 bases, and 12 bases lay in between. The CDR3 runs 13 residues. In DNA form, the CDR3 reads TGTGCCAGCTGCGCAGGGATTAACACTGAAGCTTTCTTT. Its translation: CASCAGINTEAFF.

A few counts support this clonotype. V is TRBV5-1 and J is TRBJ2-3; D is ambiguous. This CDR3 comprises 16 residues. Germline CDR1 SGHRS, CDR2 YFSETQ. Trimming cost V 1 base and J 3 bases, with 15 bases left between them. This CDR3 reads CASSLSTVEITDTQYF. In nucleotides, the CDR3 is TGCGCCAGCAGCTTGTCGACGGTCGAAATTACAGATACGCAGTATTTT.

This clonotype was detected a few times. V and J are TRBV12-3 or TRBV12-4 and TRBJ1-5, with TRBD1 matching 9 bases. This CDR3 comprises 15 residues. V lost 5 bases to trimming and J lost 4 bases; unmatched junction nucleotides: 6. The CDR3 DNA reads as TGTGCCAGCAGTATTACAGGGGGCCAGAATCAGCCCCAGCATTTT. Amino acid sequence: CASSITGGQNQPQHF.

In this sample, this clonotype turned up many times. The V and J genes are TRBV12-3 or TRBV12-4 and TRBJ2-7; D unclear. This CDR3 has 13 amino acids. V shed 8 bases and J shed 3 bases, with 14 bases lying between them. CDR3 amino acids: CASGVESYYEQYF. The CDR3 DNA reads as TGTGCCAGCGGAGTGGAGTCTTACTACGAGCAGTACTTC.

This chain links TRBV28 with TRBJ2-7, with D perhaps TRBD2 (6 bases). CDR1 and CDR2 from the germline V gene are MDHEN and SYDVKM. The V end was cut by 3 bases, the J end by 4 bases, with 16 bases between. The CDR3 is 15 residues long. The CDR3 protein is CASSFPSVPRYEQYF. CDR3 nucleotides: TGTGCCAGCAGTTTCCCTAGCGTCCCCCGGTACGAGCAGTACTTC.

The chain employs TRBV5-1 and TRBJ2-3; 8 bases are shared with TRBD2. Per germline, CDR1 SGHRS and CDR2 YFSETQ. V lost 4 bases, J lost 4 bases, and 11 bases stayed unmatched. This CDR3 contains 16 residues. CDR3 bases: TGCGCCAGCAGCCCGAACCTAAGCGGGAGTTCAGATACGCAGTATTTT. Translated: CASSPNLSGSSDTQYF.

A few counts support this clonotype. J is TRBJ2-7 and V is TRBV10-3, with a weak D call TRBD2 (6 bases). Deletions cut 4 bases from V and 3 bases from J, with 13 bases between. The CDR3 length is 14 residues. The germline V gene encodes CDR1 ENHRY and CDR2 SYGVKD. CDR3 region: CAISGGDSNYEQYF. As DNA, the CDR3 is TGTGCCATCAGTGGCGGGGACTCCAACTACGAGCAGTACTTC.

This clonotype was observed many times. The genes are TRBV5-1 and TRBJ1-5, with 7 positions matching TRBD1. Germline CDR1 SGHRS, CDR2 YFSETQ. Trimming took 0 bases from V and 2 from J; bases not matched to a gene: 11. There are 18 residues in the CDR3. The CDR3 DNA reads TGCGCCAGCAGCTTGGGCGAGACAGGGTCGGGAGGCAATCAGCCCCAGCATTTT. Its translation: CASSLGETGSGGNQPQHF.

This clonotype turned up a few times. The V gene is TRBV3-1, the J gene TRBJ2-5; TRBD2 agrees at 10 bases. The V gene's germline CDR1 is LGHDT and CDR2 YNNKEL (reference sequence). CDR3 length: 18 residues. V shed 0 bases, J shed 2 bases, and the junction held 9 bases outside the gene matches. The CDR3 DNA follows: TGTGCCAGCAGCCAAGAGCCCGTCGGGACTAGCGTTCAAGAGACCCAGTACTTC. Residues: CASSQEPVGTSVQETQYF.

This clonotype was counted a few times. The chain joins TRBV7-9 to TRBJ2-2; D uncertain. From germline, CDR1 is SEHNR and CDR2 FQNEAQ (reference sequence). The V end lost 5 bases, the J end lost 5 bases, and 9 bases lay between the germline ends. There are 13 residues in the CDR3. CDR3 DNA sequence: TGTGCCAGCAGCCCCTGGGCGACCGGGGAGCTGTTTTTT. Protein sequence: CASSPWATGELFF.

This clonotype was detected only a few times. Relative to the germline gene, one junction end is altered; a read error may explain this. The V call is TRBV20-1, the J call TRBJ1-2; D gene unclear. Germline CDR1 and CDR2: DFQATT and SNEGSKA (reference sequence). The CDR3 extends over 14 amino acids. CDR3 nucleotides: TGCAGTTCTAGAGATGTCGGGCTTAACTATGGCTACACCTTC. This sequence encodes CSSRDVGLNYGYTF.

This sequence joins TRBV2 and TRBJ2-6, with 8 bases fitting TRBD2. The germline CDR1 and CDR2 sequences are SNHLY and FYNNEI. V dropped 11 bases and J dropped 0; count of bases not matched to a gene: 15. There are 18 residues in the CDR3. CDR3 nucleotides: TGTGCCTTCAGTAAGACGGGAGGGAGAGGCTCTGGGGCCAACGTCCTGACTTTC. Encoded protein: CAFSKTGGRGSGANVLTF.

This rearrangement joins TRBV5-1 to TRBJ2-4; D assignment may be TRBD1 or TRBD2 (6 bases each). The CDR3 extends over 15 amino acids. The ends were cut back, 4 bases at V and 5 bases at J, with 16 bases in the middle. The germline gives CDR1 SGHRS, CDR2 YFSETQ. The CDR3 DNA sequence: TGCGCCAGCAGCGCGGATCTGGGGGGCGAAAACATTCAGTACTTC. Its translation is CASSADLGGENIQYF.

This clonotype was found many times. The chain uses TRBV12-3 or TRBV12-4 and TRBJ2-5; 7 nucleotides line up with TRBD2. V trimming: 1 base; J trimming: 9 bases; junction bases outside the gene matches: 11. This CDR3 region has 15 residues. The CDR3 coding sequence is TGTGCCAGCAGTTTAGGACACCCCGGGACTATTCCCCAGTACTTC. Its protein is CASSLGHPGTIPQYF.

This clonotype was observed a handful of times. The V and J genes are TRBV6-1 and TRBJ1-5; D gene ambiguous. The CDR3 runs to 17 residues. Germline V CDR1 and CDR2: MNHNS, SASEGT. V was shortened by 4 bases and J by 1 base, with 17 bases between the two germline ends. In DNA form, the CDR3 reads TGTGCCAGCAGTGGGAGTTGGGTCCGATTGAGCAATCAGCCCCAGCATTTT. Its translation: CASSGSWVRLSNQPQHF.

This clonotype was observed a few times. The chain is built from TRBV5-1 and TRBJ2-5, with D possibly matching TRBD1 (5 bases). This CDR3 comprises 13 residues. Germline assignment: CDR1 SGHRS and CDR2 YFSETQ. V was shortened by 0 bases and J by 4 bases, with 7 bases between the two germline ends. The CDR3 is CASSLEGLETQYF. The CDR3 coding sequence is TGCGCCAGCAGCTTGGAGGGGCTAGAGACCCAGTACTTC.

The V call is TRBV6-1, the J call TRBJ1-4; 9 nucleotides align to TRBD1. This CDR3 comprises 14 residues. Trimming removed 7 bases from V and 8 bases from J; junction bases left unmatched: 8. Germline V gene sequence: CDR1 MNHNS, CDR2 SASEGT. CDR3 protein: CASKSGTGREKLFF. In DNA form, the CDR3 reads TGTGCCAGCAAATCCGGGACAGGGCGGGAAAAACTGTTTTTT.

In this sample, this clonotype turned up a few times. This rearrangement joins TRBV7-8 to TRBJ2-2, with D possibly matching TRBD2 (6 bases). In germline, CDR1 is SGHVS, CDR2 FQNEAQ. V lost 5 bases, J lost 3 bases, and 13 bases lay in between. The CDR3 is 15 amino acids. CDR3 in DNA: TGTGCCAGCAGCGCGGGACCTATATACACCGGGGAGCTGTTTTTT. As protein: CASSAGPIYTGELFF.

This clonotype was picked up a small number of times. The gene calls are TRBV7-2 and TRBJ2-1; D is unclear. V was pared by 1 base and J by 3 bases, with 10 bases between. CDR3 length: 15 amino acids. Per germline, CDR1 SGHTA and CDR2 FQGNSA. Here the CDR3 reads CASSLGLDRYNEQFF. Here the CDR3 DNA reads TGTGCCAGCAGCTTAGGCCTAGACCGCTACAATGAGCAGTTCTTC.

In its sample, this clonotype was seen a few times. The V and J genes are TRBV20-1 and TRBJ2-1, with D maybe TRBD2 (6 bases). This CDR3 is 15 amino acids long. The V gene's germline CDR1 is DFQATT and CDR2 SNEGSKA (reference sequence). Between the trimmed V and J ends, which lost 1 base and 4 bases, there was a span of 14 bases. The CDR3 is CSARGPVGGYNEQFF. CDR3 DNA sequence: TGCAGTGCTAGAGGTCCAGTCGGAGGGTACAATGAGCAGTTCTTC.

The chain links TRBV7-2 to TRBJ1-1, with D unclear. Between the trimmed V and J ends, which lost 1 base and 5 bases, there was a span of 11 bases. The germline V gene has CDR1 SGHTA and CDR2 FQGNSA. This CDR3 is built from 14 residues. CDR3: CASSLVSSGTEAFF. CDR3 coding DNA: TGTGCCAGCAGCTTAGTGAGCAGCGGGACTGAAGCTTTCTTT.

The rearrangement links TRBV12-3 or TRBV12-4 to TRBJ2-7; no definite D call. V shed 4 bases and J shed 7 bases, with 11 bases lying between them. CDR3 size: 12 residues. The CDR3 reads CASSSYLGEQYF. DNA for the CDR3: TGTGCCAGCAGTTCCTATCTGGGTGAGCAGTACTTC.